These T cell receptor beta chains were read from a single sample in a study of blood T cells in healthy people across ages. TCRdb reprocessed the 5' RACE reads with MiXCR, giving one entry per CDR3 protein. The sample contains 1.8 million or so distinct CDR3 sequences, roughly two fifths of which appear only once. The source material was blood. Receptors originate from a human donor in good health. Each CDR3 is given with its conserved first and last residue. D genes are given only for firm matches. Clone size is given for some rows only: seen once, a few or many times, or a class if the clone is expanded.

>NA|TRBV12-3/TRBV12-4|TRBJ1-4|NA
CASTSREWANEKLFF
TGTGCCAGCACCAGCAGGGAATGGGCTAATGAAAAACTGTTTTTT
>few|TRBV5-1|TRBJ2-1|NA
CASSLDRVYNEQFF
TGCGCCAGCAGCTTGGACAGGGTCTACAATGAGCAGTTCTTC
>NA|TRBV7-2|TRBJ2-1|NA
CASSPIPSSYNEQFF
TGTGCCAGCAGCCCGATCCCCAGCTCCTACAATGAGCAGTTCTTC
>few|TRBV7-3|TRBJ2-1|TRBD1
CASSLTGQGSYNEQFF
TGTGCCAGCAGCTTAACGGGACAGGGATCCTACAATGAGCAGTTCTTC
>NA|TRBV9|TRBJ2-1|NA
CASSVRGSSTYNEQFF
TGTGCCAGCAGCGTAAGGGGGTCTAGCACGTACAATGAGCAGTTCTTC
>few|TRBV5-1|TRBJ1-6|TRBD1
CASSLEGAWNSPLHF
TGCGCCAGCAGCTTGGAGGGGGCTTGGAATTCACCCCTCCACTTT
>NA|TRBV20-1|TRBJ2-1|NA
CSARGPLDHNEQVF
TGCAGTGCTAGAGGCCCACTGGACCACAATGAGCAGGTCTTC
>once|TRBV12-3/TRBV12-4|TRBJ2-4|TRBD1
CASSRLRGLEQYF
TGCGCCAGCAGTCGACTCAGGGGGCTTGAGCAGTACTTC
>NA|TRBV5-1|TRBJ1-2|NA
CASSPTQQESHYGYTF
TGCGCCAGCAGCCCAACCCAGCAGGAGTCCCACTATGGCTACACCTTC
>NA|TRBV5-1|TRBJ1-1|NA
CASSLDQPNTEAFF
TGCGCCAGCAGCTTGGACCAGCCGAACACTGAAGCTTTCTTT
>NA|TRBV5-1|TRBJ2-7|NA
CASSSMRDGTYEQYF
TGCGCCAGCAGCTCCATGAGGGACGGGACCTACGAGCAGTACTTC
>few|TRBV5-4|TRBJ2-7|NA
CASSPLLSPYEQYF
TGTGCCAGCAGCCCCCTATTGTCGCCCTACGAGCAGTACTTC
>NA|TRBV29-1|TRBJ2-3|NA
CSALLADTDTQYF
TGCAGCGCCCTCCTTGCGGACACAGATACGCAGTATTTT
>NA|TRBV20-1|TRBJ2-3|NA
CSAGKDTQYF
TGCAGTGCTGGGAAAGATACGCAGTATTTT
>NA|TRBV28|TRBJ1-4|NA
CASLAASTNEKLFF
TGTGCCTCACTTGCAGCCTCAACTAATGAAAAACTGTTTTTT
>NA|TRBV5-1|TRBJ2-1|TRBD2
CASTREWLAGAYPHEQFF
TGCGCCAGCACGCGGGAATGGCTAGCGGGGGCCTACCCTCATGAGCAGTTCTTC
>NA|TRBV5-1|TRBJ1-2|TRBD1
CASSETTGGLVGYTF
TGCGCCAGCAGCGAAACAACAGGGGGCCTCGTGGGCTACACCTTC
>NA|TRBV24-1|TRBJ2-7|NA
CATSDTGSYEQYF
TGTGCCACCAGTGATACGGGCAGCTACGAGCAGTACTTC
>many|TRBV5-1|TRBJ1-5|NA
CASSREGNQPQHF
TGTGCCAGCAGCCGGGAGGGGAATCAGCCCCAGCATTTT
>NA|TRBV2|TRBJ2-5|NA
CASSEDWGREETQYF
TGTGCCAGCAGTGAAGACTGGGGGCGGGAAGAGACCCAGTACTTC
>NA|TRBV4-1|TRBJ1-6|NA
CAGSQDRAYNSPLHF
TGCGCCGGCAGCCAAGATCGGGCCTATAATTCACCCCTCCACTTT
>NA|TRBV12-3/TRBV12-4|TRBJ1-2|NA
CASSDDYYGYTF
TGTGCCAGCAGTGACGACTACTATGGCTACACCTTC
>few|TRBV5-1|TRBJ1-2|TRBD1
CASSPPDRDYGYTF
TGCGCCAGCAGCCCACCAGACAGGGACTATGGCTACACCTTC
>NA|TRBV7-8|TRBJ1-6|NA
CASSLASGRIGSPLHF
TGTGCCAGCAGCTTAGCCTCAGGGAGAATAGGCTCACCCCTCCACTTT
>few|TRBV5-1|TRBJ1-5|NA
CASSPGQLDQPQHF
TGCGCCAGCAGCCCAGGACAGTTGGATCAGCCCCAGCATTTT
>NA|TRBV20-1|TRBJ2-3|NA
CSAINPRDTDTQYF
TGCAGTGCTATTAACCCGCGGGACACAGATACGCAGTATTTT
>many|TRBV5-1|TRBJ1-2|TRBD1
CASSQGGTGNYGYTF
TGCGCCAGCAGCCAGGGGGGGACAGGGAACTATGGCTACACCTTC
>NA|TRBV6-6|TRBJ1-2|NA
CASSYSGAGGLAYGYTF
TGTGCCAGCAGTTACTCGGGTGCCGGGGGGCTTGCCTATGGCTACACCTTC
>NA|TRBV5-1|TRBJ1-4|NA
CASSLNPANEKLFF
TGCGCCAGCAGCTTGAATCCGGCGAATGAAAAACTGTTTTTT
>once|TRBV11-2|TRBJ2-3|NA
CASGGSRLRDTQYF
TGTGCCAGCGGCGGCAGTAGGCTTAGAGATACGCAGTATTTT
>NA|TRBV4-1|TRBJ2-5|TRBD1
CASSQGGDRGFSDQETQYF
TGCGCCAGCAGCCAGGGAGGGGACAGGGGGTTTTCGGACCAAGAGACCCAGTACTTC
>NA|TRBV7-7|TRBJ1-1|NA
CASSLVTGPRAEAFF
TGTGCCAGCAGCTTAGTGACAGGACCCCGCGCCGAAGCTTTCTTT
>many|TRBV5-6|TRBJ2-1|TRBD1
CASSRDQGAYNEQFF
TGTGCCAGCAGCCGAGACCAGGGGGCCTACAATGAGCAGTTCTTC
>NA|TRBV9|TRBJ1-6|TRBD1
CASSGDRGSALHF
TGTGCCAGCAGCGGGGACAGGGGTTCAGCCCTCCACTTT
>NA|TRBV6-5|TRBJ2-7|TRBD2
CASSPGLHHEQYF
TGTGCCAGCAGCCCGGGACTACATCATGAGCAGTACTTC
>NA|TRBV5-1|TRBJ2-3|NA
CAGSLGRGDTQYF
TGCGCCGGCAGCTTGGGCCGGGGGGATACGCAGTATTTT
>few|TRBV25-1|TRBJ2-5|NA
CASSVGGIEETQYF
TGTGCCAGCAGTGTCGGAGGTATTGAAGAGACCCAGTACTTC
>few|TRBV6-4|TRBJ1-5|NA
CASRSSPYSNQPQHF
TGTGCCAGCCGGTCATCCCCCTATAGCAATCAGCCCCAGCATTTT
>many|TRBV29-1|TRBJ1-2|NA
CSVEAANYGYTF
TGCAGCGTTGAAGCAGCTAACTATGGCTACACCTTC
>few|TRBV10-3|TRBJ1-5|TRBD1
CAIRAGGLGDQPQHF
TGTGCCATCAGAGCAGGGGGCTTGGGGGACCAGCCCCAGCATTTT
>NA|TRBV7-2|TRBJ1-1|NA
CASSLQPGTYGNTEAFF
TGTGCCAGCAGCCTCCAGCCAGGGACCTATGGGAACACTGAAGCTTTCTTT
>NA|TRBV7-2|TRBJ1-5|NA
CASSLAQMGNQPQHF
TGTGCCAGCAGCTTAGCGCAAATGGGAAATCAGCCCCAGCATTTT
>few|TRBV9|TRBJ1-5|NA
CATSSGRVGNQPQHF
TGTGCCACCTCCTCTGGGAGGGTTGGCAATCAGCCCCAGCATTTT
>few|TRBV6-2/TRBV6-3|TRBJ1-2|TRBD1
CASTYDRVYGYTF
TGTGCCAGCACCTACGACAGGGTCTATGGCTACACCTTC
>NA|TRBV4-3|TRBJ2-1|NA
CASSQGEGPNYNEQFF
TGCGCCAGCAGCCAAGGAGAAGGGCCCAACTACAATGAGCAGTTCTTC
>NA|TRBV19|TRBJ2-7|NA
CASSITTLYEQYF
TGTGCCAGTAGTATTACAACCCTCTACGAGCAGTACTTC
>NA|TRBV4-2|TRBJ2-2|TRBD2
CASSQEPSGGALGELFF
TGTGCCAGCAGCCAAGAACCAAGCGGGGGGGCCTTGGGGGAGCTGTTTTTT
>NA|TRBV15|TRBJ2-1|NA
CATSRDQVGPNEQFF
TGTGCCACCAGCAGAGATCAAGTGGGACCGAATGAGCAGTTCTTC
>NA|TRBV20-1|TRBJ2-7|TRBD2
CSASPGGGRENEQYF
TGCAGTGCTAGCCCCGGGGGGGGGAGGGAGAACGAGCAGTACTTC
>NA|TRBV20-1|TRBJ1-2|TRBD1
CSANRGLGYGYTF
TGCAGTGCTAACAGGGGGCTTGGCTATGGCTACACCTTC
>NA|TRBV7-9|TRBJ1-1|NA
CASSLADSEAFF
TGTGCCAGCAGCTTAGCTGACTCTGAAGCTTTCTTT
>NA|TRBV20-1|TRBJ2-7|TRBD2
CSTLAGGGYEQYF
TGCAGTACTCTAGCGGGGGGTGGGTACGAGCAGTACTTC
>few|TRBV7-3|TRBJ2-1|NA
CASSQSGNARLFF
TGTGCCAGCAGCCAATCTGGGAACGCGAGGCTGTTCTTC
>NA|TRBV12-3/TRBV12-4|TRBJ2-3|TRBD2
CASSLRTGGADTQYF
TGTGCCAGCAGTTTGAGGACCGGGGGGGCAGATACGCAGTATTTT
>few|TRBV15|TRBJ2-2|NA
CATSRGATGEGAGELFF
TGTGCCACCAGCAGAGGAGCCACAGGGGAGGGAGCCGGGGAGCTGTTTTTT